A single sample is the source of the 28 T cell receptor beta chains below, sequenced in a study of blood T cell repertoires in COVID-19. Profiled with immunoSEQ multiplex PCR; TCRdb holds only in-frame clones, not every one. The data hold 60,000 to 85,000 clones, with approximately 83% observed a single time. The sequencing sample was made of peripheral blood. These receptors all stem from a human donor in a cohort sampled during active COVID-19.

This sequence joins TRBV11-3 and TRBJ2-2; a weak D match, TRBD2 (6 bases). Trimming stripped 3 bases from V and 6 bases from J, with 8 bases between. This CDR3 contains 13 residues. The germline CDR1 and CDR2 sequences are SGHNT and YENEEA. The CDR3 reads CASSLEGPGELFF. The CDR3 DNA reads as TGTGCCAGCAGCTTGGAGGGGCCCGGGGAGCTGTTTTTT.

The CDR3 sequence: CASLYPRVSYEQYF. The CDR3 DNA reads TGTGCCAGCCTTTACCCGAGGGTTTCCTACGAGCAGTACTTC. The V call is TRBV5-6, the J call TRBJ2-7, with a tentative D call TRBD2 (5 bases). From germline, CDR1 is SGHDT and CDR2 YYEEEE. The CDR3 covers 14 residues. Trimming pared 7 bases from V and 1 base from J, leaving 15 bases between.

The rearrangement uses TRBV3-1 (or the pseudogene TRBV3-2) and TRBJ2-5; 9 nucleotides align to TRBD2. This CDR3 region has 14 residues. CDR1 and CDR2 from the germline V gene are LGHDT and YNNKEL (reference sequence). The V segment lost 6 bases and the J segment 5 bases; nucleotides outside the gene matches: 7. CDR3 nucleotides: TGTGCCAGCAGTCAGGTTAGCGGGGGTGAGACCCAGTACTTC. It yields the protein CASSQVSGGETQYF.

In DNA, the CDR3 is TGTGCCAGTAGCGGGGGGACCAACACTGAAGCTTTCTTT. Residues: CASSGGTNTEAFF. This chain uses TRBV19 with TRBJ1-1; the D gene is possibly TRBD1 (5 bases). The germline V gene encodes CDR1 LNHDA and CDR2 SQIVND (reference sequence). The CDR3 consists of 13 residues. Between the trimmed V and J ends, which lost 6 bases and 2 bases, there was a span of 10 bases.

In this sample, this clone turned up a few times. The V call is TRBV12-5, the J call TRBJ2-7, with D maybe TRBD2 (6 bases). V was shortened by 3 bases and J by 3 bases, with 21 bases between the two germline ends. The CDR3 totals 17 residues. Germline loops: CDR1 LGHNT, CDR2 FRNRAP. The CDR3 sequence: CASGLFPGGKWGYEQYF. The CDR3 DNA reads as TGTGCTAGTGGTTTATTCCCTGGGGGGAAGTGGGGCTACGAGCAGTACTTC.

This clone was counted only a few times. This rearrangement joins TRBV7-2 to TRBJ1-6; 8 nucleotides line up with TRBD1. Losses at the gene ends were 1 base for V and 8 bases for J; bases not matched to a gene: 7. CDR1 SGHTA and CDR2 FQGNSA come from the germline V gene. This CDR3 comprises 16 residues. DNA for the CDR3: TGTGCCAGCAGCTTAGGGACAGGGTGGGATGATTCACCCCTCCACTTT. Its translation: CASSLGTGWDDSPLHF.

This clone was observed once. The V and J genes are TRBV27 and TRBJ2-7; TRBD1 agrees at 8 bases. CDR3 length: 13 amino acids. The V gene end was trimmed by 8 bases and the J gene end by 3 bases; junction bases not matched to a gene: 6. Germline V CDR1 and CDR2: MNHEY, SMNVEV (reference sequence). The DNA for the CDR3 is TGTGCCAGCTCGGACAGGGTGCACTACGAGCAGTACTTC. Translation: CASSDRVHYEQYF.

This sequence joins TRBV2 and TRBJ1-2; possibly TRBD1 for D (5 bases). Germline assignment: CDR1 SNHLY and CDR2 FYNNEI. Trimming removed 5 bases at V and 2 bases at J, with 12 bases between. The CDR3 runs 14 residues. Written as DNA, the CDR3 is TGTGCCAGCAGTAGACAGTACTTAAACTATGGCTACACCTTC. The encoded protein is CASSRQYLNYGYTF.

The J gene is TRBJ1-6, the V gene TRBV6-2 or TRBV6-3; TRBD1 aligns across 7 bases. Trimming at V came to 6 bases and at J to 5 bases, leaving 4 bases not matched to a gene. CDR1 MNHEY and CDR2 SVGEGT come from the germline V gene. The CDR3 has 14 residues. The CDR3 DNA is TGTGCCAGCAGCAGACAGGGAGATAATTCACCCCTCCACTTT. It specifies CASSRQGDNSPLHF.

This clone was seen just once. This chain joins TRBV27 and TRBJ2-7; the D gene is possibly TRBD1 (6 bases). The germline gives CDR1 MNHEY, CDR2 SMNVEV (reference sequence). The CDR3 has 16 amino acids. V was pared by 2 bases and J by 4 bases, with 18 bases between. CDR3 region: CASSLRSQGFGYEQYF. The DNA of the CDR3 is TGTGCCAGCAGTTTAAGGTCGCAGGGGTTCGGTTACGAGCAGTACTTC.

V usage is TRBV18 and J usage is TRBJ1-4, with 7 positions matching TRBD1. V was clipped by 3 bases and J by 8 bases; unmatched bases: 6. This CDR3 has 14 residues. From germline, CDR1 is KGHSH and CDR2 LQKENI. Here the CDR3 DNA reads TGTGCCAGCTCACCGAGGCGACAGGGAGAAAAACTGTTTTTT. The encoded protein is CASSPRRQGEKLFF.

CDR3 protein: CASSLEAAGGFGYTF. The CDR3 DNA sequence: TGTGCCAGCAGCTTAGAGGCGGCAGGGGGGTTTGGCTACACCTTC. The chain is built from TRBV7-9 and TRBJ1-2, with 7 bases lining up with TRBD1. The junction had 9 bases not matched to a gene; V was cut back by 1 base and J by 7 bases. CDR1 is SEHNR and CDR2 is FQNEAQ in the germline V gene (reference sequence). The CDR3 sequence is 15 residues long.

This clone is a singleton in its sample. The chain couples TRBV28 to TRBJ1-6; 8 bases map to TRBD1. The CDR3 loop spans 15 amino acids. CDR1 and CDR2 (germline): MDHEN, SYDVKM. V was clipped by 2 bases and J by 8 bases; unmatched bases: 5. The CDR3 DNA reads TGTGCCAGCAGTTTACCGGGACAGGTGGATTCACCCCTCCACTTT. It codes for CASSLPGQVDSPLHF.

The CDR3 region has the DNA TGCGCCAGCAGCACCCGGACTAGCGGGGGGCCTTTATCATACAATGAGCAGTTCTTC. This translates into CASSTRTSGGPLSYNEQFF. The genes are TRBV5-1 and TRBJ2-1, with 14 bases matching TRBD2. CDR1 and CDR2 from the germline V gene are SGHRS and YFSETQ. This CDR3 comprises 19 residues. V gave up 4 bases and J gave up 4 bases; unmatched junction bases: 13.

V usage is TRBV5-6 and J usage is TRBJ1-2, with D uncertain. V was clipped by 1 base and J by 6 bases, with 13 bases between them. The germline gives CDR1 SGHDT, CDR2 YYEEEE. CDR3 length: 14 residues. The CDR3 here is CASSLPRYQDGYTF. DNA of the CDR3: TGTGCCAGCAGCTTGCCCAGGTACCAGGATGGCTACACCTTC.

This chain joins TRBV13 and TRBJ1-1; D is ambiguous. The germline V gene encodes CDR1 PRHDT and CDR2 FYEKMQ (reference sequence). The CDR3 totals 14 residues. The germline V and J ends were trimmed by 5 bases and 1 base, with 11 bases remaining between them. In nucleotides, the CDR3 is TGTGCCAGCAGCCCCCCCCGACAGAACACTGAAGCTTTCTTT. Amino acids: CASSPPRQNTEAFF.

This chain uses TRBV3-1 (or the pseudogene TRBV3-2) with TRBJ1-2; 8 bases line up with TRBD1. V lost 2 bases, J lost 3 bases, and 5 bases stayed unmatched. CDR1 and CDR2 (germline): LGHDT, YNNKEL (reference sequence). The CDR3 totals 15 residues. CDR3 sequence: CASSQSVTGDYGYTF. CDR3 DNA sequence: TGTGCCAGCAGCCAAAGTGTGACAGGGGACTATGGCTACACCTTC.

The chain combines TRBV9 with TRBJ1-1; D may be TRBD1 (5 bases). The CDR3 is 14 amino acids. Germline assignment: CDR1 SGDLS and CDR2 YYNGEE. Trimming removed 0 bases from V and 1 base from J, with 7 bases in between. The CDR3 region is CASSVGGANTEAFF. In DNA form, the CDR3 reads TGTGCCAGCAGCGTAGGCGGGGCGAACACTGAAGCTTTCTTT.

This chain connects TRBV30 to TRBJ1-2, with TRBD1 as a possible D gene (6 bases). This CDR3 spans 14 amino acids. V lost 2 bases to trimming and J lost 4 bases, with 14 bases between them. The germline V gene encodes CDR1 GTSNPN and CDR2 SVGIG (reference sequence). CDR3 nucleotides: TGTGCCTGGAGTATGGGAACAGGGATCTATGGCTACACCTTC. This sequence encodes CAWSMGTGIYGYTF.

The chain employs TRBV12-5 and TRBJ2-7, with TRBD1 matching 10 bases. With 2 bases clipped from V and 3 bases from J, the junction kept 7 bases outside the gene matches. The CDR3 sequence is 16 residues long. Germline V gives CDR1 LGHNT, CDR2 FRNRAP. CDR3 sequence reads: CASGLTGQGVIYEQYF. The CDR3 DNA is TGTGCTAGTGGTTTGACCGGACAGGGGGTGATCTACGAGCAGTACTTC.

The chain joins TRBV2 to TRBJ1-5; TRBD1 matches at 7 bases. This CDR3 contains 15 residues. Looked up from germline, CDR1 is SNHLY and CDR2 is FYNNEI. The V and J ends lost 3 bases and 2 bases, in that order; junction bases with no gene match: 4. CDR3 DNA: TGTGCCAGCAGTGATCAGCAGGGGGGCAATCAGCCCCAGCATTTT. Its protein is CASSDQQGGNQPQHF.

This rearrangement joins TRBV18 to TRBJ1-1, with 7 bases fitting TRBD1. The J segment lost 6 bases and the V segment lost 3 bases, leaving 1 base of the junction unmatched. The CDR3 covers 12 residues. Germline V lookup: CDR1 KGHSH, CDR2 LQKENI. The CDR3 here is CASSPDRAEAFF. In nucleotides, the CDR3 is TGTGCCAGCTCACCCGACAGGGCTGAAGCTTTCTTT.

This rearrangement joins TRBV10-1 to TRBJ1-2, with D uncertain. The V end was cut by 3 bases, the J end by 8 bases, with 7 bases between. The CDR3 consists of 11 residues. The germline V gene encodes CDR1 WNHNN and CDR2 SYGVQD (reference sequence). The CDR3, as DNA: TGCGCCAGCAGTGACGGGGTGGGCTACACCTTC. It codes for CASSDGVGYTF.

The rearrangement links TRBV27 to TRBJ2-7, with D maybe TRBD2 (5 bases). Germline CDR1 MNHEY, CDR2 SMNVEV (reference sequence). This CDR3 has 11 amino acids. Trimming took 3 bases from V and 6 from J, leaving 6 bases between them. The CDR3 is CASSFGSEQYF. The CDR3 nucleotides are TGTGCCAGCAGTTTTGGGAGCGAGCAGTACTTC.

This clone was counted only a few times. The J gene is TRBJ2-7, the V gene TRBV28, with TRBD1 matching over 7 bases. The V gene end was trimmed by 5 bases and the J gene end by 3 bases; junction bases not matched to a gene: 13. The CDR3 loop spans 16 amino acids. The V gene's germline CDR1 is MDHEN and CDR2 SYDVKM. CDR3 bases: TGTGCCAGCAGTACCCGAAACAGGGGAGCATACTACGAGCAGTACTTC. It codes for CASSTRNRGAYYEQYF.

This rearrangement joins TRBV6-5 to TRBJ2-5, with TRBD1 matching over 9 bases. J was trimmed by 2 bases and V by 6 bases; bases with no gene match: 7. The CDR3 sequence is 15 residues long. The V gene's germline CDR1 is MNHEY and CDR2 SVGAGI. This chain's CDR3 is CASSRTGTGQETQYF. CDR3 DNA: TGTGCCAGCAGCCGAACCGGGACAGGGCAAGAGACCCAGTACTTC.

The chain has TRBV3-1 (or the pseudogene TRBV3-2) and TRBJ1-5, with 8 bases lining up with TRBD1. The CDR3 runs 15 residues. The junction had 6 bases not matched to a gene; V was cut back by 1 base and J by 7 bases. CDR1 is LGHDT and CDR2 is YNNKEL in the germline V gene (reference sequence). For the CDR3, the DNA is TGTGCCAGCAGCCAAGGTCAGGGGGCGAGGCAGCCCCAGCATTTT. This codes for CASSQGQGARQPQHF.

The chain links TRBV18 to TRBJ2-3, with D uncertain. The CDR3 consists of 14 residues. Germline CDR1 KGHSH, CDR2 LQKENI. Trimming left V 4 bases short and J 2 bases short, with 10 bases between. The DNA of the CDR3 is TGTGCCAGCTCACGGCTAGGTCTCACAGATACGCAGTATTTT. Amino acids: CASSRLGLTDTQYF. The complete variable domain, with remaining parts taken from reference TRBV18 and TRBJ2-3, reads NAGVMQNPRHLVRRRGQEARLRCSPMKGHSHVYWYRQLPEEGLKFMVYLQKENIIDESGMPKERFSAEFPKEGPSILRIQQVVRGDSAAYFCASSRLGLTDTQYFGPGTRLTVL.